The 10 T cell receptor beta chains given below trace back to one sample, sequenced in a study of T cell responses to AZD1222 COVID-19 vaccine. This table comes from immunoSEQ multiplex PCR, and its TCRdb copy is limited to in-frame clones, with some not included. The data hold about 120,000 clones, with roughly 88% observed a single time. The material was peripheral blood, obtained on day 0 of AZD1222 vaccination. All receptors derive from an adult in good health.

The chain carries TRBV4-2 and TRBJ1-2; the D gene is possibly TRBD1 (5 bases). The V gene's germline CDR1 is LGHNA and CDR2 YNFKEQ. This CDR3 region has 15 residues. The V gene lost 0 bases and the J gene lost 8 bases, with 16 bases spanning the gap. CDR3 DNA: TGTGCCAGCAGCCAAGATCGGTCAGGGATATTGGGCTACACCTTC. As protein: CASSQDRSGILGYTF.

The sample holds one count of this clone. The V gene is TRBV14, the J gene TRBJ2-3; no clear D. There are 16 residues in the CDR3. V lost 0 bases to trimming and J lost 2 bases, with 12 bases between them. Germline CDR1 and CDR2: SGHDN and FVKESK. CDR3 amino acids: CASSQDWGSLTDTQYF. DNA for the CDR3: TGTGCCAGCAGCCAAGATTGGGGTTCCCTCACAGATACGCAGTATTTT. The full variable domain, with the rest looked up from reference TRBV14 and TRBJ2-3, is EAGVTQFPSHSVIEKGQTVTLRCDPISGHDNLYWYRRVMGKEIKFLLHFVKESKQDESGMPNNRFLAERTGGTYSTLKVQPAELEDSGVYFCASSQDWGSLTDTQYFGPGTRLTVL.

This chain connects TRBV10-1 to TRBJ2-1; D is tentatively TRBD1 or TRBD2 (5 bases each). This CDR3 contains 18 residues. Trimming removed 4 bases at V and 3 bases at J, with 22 bases between. Germline-derived CDR1 and CDR2 are WNHNN and SYGVQD (reference sequence). The CDR3 nucleotides read TGCGCCAGCAGTGGACCGACATTAGGGTGGGGGTACTACAATGAGCAGTTCTTC. The encoded protein is CASSGPTLGWGYYNEQFF.

This chain uses TRBV10-3 with TRBJ2-7, with a tentative D call TRBD1 (5 bases). The germline CDR1 and CDR2 sequences are ENHRY and SYGVKD. This CDR3 is 12 amino acids long. Trimming took 6 bases from V and 3 from J, leaving 9 bases between them. CDR3 loop: CAISLDSYEQYF. CDR3 sequence (DNA): TGTGCCATCAGCCTCGACAGCTACGAGCAGTACTTC.

The chain recombines TRBV6-1 with TRBJ1-1; D is unclear. The germline V gene has CDR1 MNHNS and CDR2 SASEGT. This CDR3 comprises 16 residues. V lost 3 bases and J lost 5, with 19 bases in between. The CDR3 reads CASSEWGFGERTEAFF. CDR3 DNA sequence: TGTGCCAGCAGTGAGTGGGGATTTGGGGAAAGGACTGAAGCTTTCTTT.

V gene TRBV4-1 combines with J gene TRBJ1-2; TRBD1 is a possible D gene (5 bases). This CDR3 contains 13 residues. Germline V gives CDR1 MGHRA, CDR2 YSYEKL. Trimming pared 2 bases from V and 8 bases from J, leaving 12 bases between. Here the CDR3 reads CASSQLGGVGYTF. The CDR3 DNA sequence: TGCGCCAGCAGCCAATTGGGAGGGGTAGGCTACACCTTC.

V and J are TRBV6-5 and TRBJ2-1; the D gene could be TRBD1 or TRBD2 (5 bases each). The CDR3 has 13 amino acids. Germline values: CDR1 MNHEY, CDR2 SVGAGI. Trimming stripped 2 bases from V and 7 bases from J, with 9 bases between. CDR3 nucleotides: TGTGCCAGCAGTTACATGGGGGTGAATGAGCAGTTCTTC. It is translated as CASSYMGVNEQFF.

The V gene is TRBV20-1, the J gene TRBJ1-1, with unresolved D. The germline CDR1 and CDR2 sequences are DFQATT and SNEGSKA (reference sequence). CDR3 length: 11 residues. Trimming stripped 8 bases from V and 7 bases from J, with 14 bases between. The CDR3 region is CSTRPGIEAFF. In nucleotides, the CDR3 is TGCAGTACCCGACCGGGAATTGAAGCTTTCTTT.

CDR3 residues: CASSLGSGLAKNIQYF. CDR3 nucleotides: TGCGCCAGCAGCTTGGGGTCGGGTCTAGCCAAAAACATTCAGTACTTC. V usage is TRBV5-1 and J usage is TRBJ2-4; D call uncertain. CDR1 SGHRS and CDR2 YFSETQ come from the germline V gene. The CDR3 contains 16 residues. V shed 0 bases and J shed 0 bases, with 10 bases lying between them.

V gene TRBV2 combines with J gene TRBJ2-5; 8 nucleotides agree with TRBD2. There are 14 residues in the CDR3. Unmatched junction bases numbered 7, after V lost 5 bases and J lost 5 bases. CDR1 SNHLY and CDR2 FYNNEI come from the germline V gene. In nucleotides, the CDR3 is TGTGCCAGCAGTCCGCGGGGGGCAGGGGAGACCCAGTACTTC. Amino acids: CASSPRGAGETQYF.